The 20 T cell receptor beta chains presented below share a single source sample, sequenced in a study of human T cells and chemical hapten exposure. Time point denoted: pre-sensitization, week 0. Treatment meaning: therapeutic diphenylcyclopropenone sensitization with weekly scalp DPC. Sequencing started from total RNA isolated from unfractionated whole blood. One entry per CDR3 protein, called by TCRdb with MiXCR from the RACE reads. The sample lists tens of thousands of distinct CDR3 sequences; 9.5% to 10% were seen once. The source was whole blood, collected in connection with sensitization to the hapten diphenylcyclopropenone (DPC). These receptors were collected from a woman under 40 with alopecia areata. Some clones in this sample may be carry-over from other donors' samples.

V and J are TRBV9 and TRBJ2-3; TRBD2 is a possible D gene (5 bases). Trimming removed 3 bases from V and 3 bases from J, with 8 bases in between. The CDR3 is 13 amino acids. Germline CDR1 reads SGDLS; CDR2 reads YYNGEE. Written as DNA, the CDR3 is TGTGCCAGCAGCGCGGACTCAACAGATACGCAGTATTTT. The encoded protein is CASSADSTDTQYF. The full variable domain, rest sourced from reference TRBV9 and TRBJ2-3, is DSGVTQTPKHLITATGQRVTLRCSPRSGDLSVYWYQQSLDQGLQFLIQYYNGEERAKGNILERFSAQQFPDLHSELNLSSLELGDSALYFCASSADSTDTQYFGPGTRLTVL.

This clonotype was counted ten times or more. The rearrangement joins TRBV20-1 to TRBJ2-3; no clear D. The germline V gene encodes CDR1 DFQATT and CDR2 SNEGSKA (reference sequence). This CDR3 is 18 amino acids long. Between the trimmed V and J ends, which lost 0 bases and 4 bases, there was a span of 23 bases. CDR3 DNA: TGCAGTGCTAGAGATCTCTGGGCTGAGGAATTCGAGGCAGATACGCAGTATTTT. Amino acids: CSARDLWAEEFEADTQYF.

As regards this clonotype: The junction differs from germline at one of its ends, possibly a read error. The chain carries TRBV12-3 or TRBV12-4 and TRBJ1-2; 11 nucleotides agree with TRBD1. CDR3 size: 15 residues. The CDR3 loop is CASSPGQGGDYGYNF. CDR3 nucleotide sequence: TGTGCCAGCAGCCCGGGACAGGGGGGGGACTATGGCTACAACTTC.

CDR3 bases: TGTGCCAGCAGCCAAGATTACAGGGGGGGGGTGAACATTCAGTACTTC. The encoded protein is CASSQDYRGGVNIQYF. The chain combines TRBV4-2 with TRBJ2-4; TRBD1 might be the D (8 bases). The CDR3 has 16 residues. The V and J ends lost 0 bases and 7 bases respectively, with 16 bases between them. Germline lookup yields CDR1 LGHNA and CDR2 YNFKEQ.

This clonotype was observed a few times. V and J are TRBV24-1 and TRBJ2-3; 10 bases are a match to TRBD2. CDR1 and CDR2 (germline): KGHDR, SFDVKD. The V and J ends lost 6 bases and 5 bases, in that order; junction bases with no gene match: 7. CDR3 length: 15 residues. The CDR3 region is CATSSSGGALDTQYF. In nucleotides, the CDR3 is TGTGCCACCAGTTCGAGCGGGGGGGCCTTAGATACGCAGTATTTT.

As to this clonotype: Mismatch with germline at one junction end may stem from a read error. This chain joins TRBV20-1 and TRBJ1-2, with a possible D match to TRBD1 (5 bases). Germline V gene data show CDR1 as DFQATT and CDR2 as SNEGSKA (reference sequence). The CDR3 is made up of 11 amino acids. Here the CDR3 DNA reads TGCAGTGCTAGGGGGCCTCAAGGCTGCACCTTC. Translated: CSARGPQGCTF.

CDR3 nucleotide sequence: TGTGCCAGCAGTGAAGCCGGCTATAAAGTCCAAGAGACCCAGTACTTC. Residues: CASSEAGYKVQETQYF. The chain combines TRBV6-1 with TRBJ2-5; D is undetermined. Germline CDR1 reads MNHNS; CDR2 reads SASEGT. The CDR3 is made up of 16 amino acids. The germline V and J ends were trimmed by 0 bases and 1 base, with 12 bases remaining between them.

This clonotype has more than one count but fewer than ten. The chain uses TRBV29-1 and TRBJ2-4; 7 nucleotides match TRBD1. CDR3 length equals 14 residues. Germline V gene lookup returns CDR1 SQVTM and CDR2 ANQGSEA. In DNA form, the CDR3 reads TGCACCCCCCAGGCAGGGGGAGCCAAAAACATTCAGTACTTC. Its translation is CTPQAGGAKNIQYF.

A few counts support this clonotype. This sequence joins TRBV28 and TRBJ2-3; 14 bases fit TRBD2. Germline lookup yields CDR1 MDHEN and CDR2 SYDVKM. This CDR3 is 17 amino acids long. J lost 4 bases, V lost 7 bases, and 10 bases had no gene match. CDR3 sequence: CASTPGGLAGAADTQYF. The CDR3 DNA sequence: TGTGCCAGCACTCCTGGGGGACTAGCGGGGGCCGCAGATACGCAGTATTTT.

The V call is TRBV29-1, the J call TRBJ2-1, with 9 bases that match TRBD2. V was clipped by 6 bases and J by 9 bases; unmatched bases: 9. The CDR3 runs to 13 residues. Germline V gene lookup returns CDR1 SQVTM and CDR2 ANQGSEA. The CDR3 is CSVSGGGAIEQFF. The CDR3 DNA is TGCAGCGTGTCCGGCGGGGGGGCCATTGAGCAGTTCTTC.

In this sample, this clonotype turned up a few times. V gene TRBV6-5 combines with J gene TRBJ1-4; D is uncertain. The V end lost 5 bases, the J end lost 1 base, and 17 bases lay between the germline ends. Germline V lookup: CDR1 MNHEY, CDR2 SVGAGI. CDR3 length: 17 amino acids. Here the CDR3 reads CASSVQFRGRTNEKLFF. CDR3 in DNA: TGTGCCAGCAGTGTCCAATTCCGTGGTCGAACTAATGAAAAACTGTTTTTT.

The rearrangement joins TRBV7-9 to TRBJ2-3, with 11 bases aligning to TRBD2. V was pared by 8 bases and J by 4 bases, with 8 bases of the junction left unmatched. The CDR3 length is 15 residues. Per germline, CDR1 SEHNR and CDR2 FQNEAQ (reference sequence). Here the CDR3 reads CASCPGTSGADTQYF. The CDR3 nucleotides are TGTGCCAGCTGCCCCGGGACTAGCGGCGCAGATACGCAGTATTTT.

This clonotype was recorded a few times. The chain has TRBV20-1 and TRBJ1-5; D unclear. CDR1 and CDR2 from the germline V gene are DFQATT and SNEGSKA (reference sequence). The CDR3 is 13 residues long. V was pared by 5 bases and J by 3 bases, with 11 bases between. CDR3 nucleotide sequence: TGCAGTGCTTCCCGGTCCCTCAATCAGCCCCAGCATTTT. Its translation is CSASRSLNQPQHF.

This clonotype has at least ten counts. This chain connects TRBV12-3 or TRBV12-4 to TRBJ2-1; no firm D call. The length of the CDR3 is 13 residues. V lost 3 bases, J lost 7 bases, and 10 bases lay in between. CDR3: CASSFGRSNEQFF. CDR3 bases: TGTGCCAGCAGTTTCGGACGGTCAAATGAGCAGTTCTTC.

This clonotype was detected only a few times. In DNA, the CDR3 is TGTGCCAGCAGCTTATACAGCACAGATACGCAGTATTTT. It codes for CASSLYSTDTQYF. The rearrangement uses TRBV5-6 and TRBJ2-3; D is unresolved. This CDR3 is built from 13 residues. Germline V CDR1 and CDR2: SGHDT, YYEEEE. The V end lost 2 bases, the J end lost 0 bases, and 4 bases lay between the germline ends.

There are many counts of this clonotype. The V call is TRBV3-1, the J call TRBJ1-3; D gene uncertain. V lost 4 bases to trimming and J lost 2 bases, with 12 bases between them. This CDR3 comprises 15 residues. Germline loops: CDR1 LGHDT, CDR2 YNNKEL (reference sequence). The CDR3 loop is CASSRKRYAGNTIYF. The CDR3 DNA sequence: TGTGCCAGCAGCCGAAAGCGCTATGCTGGAAACACCATATATTTT. Drawing the rest from reference TRBV3-1 and TRBJ1-3, the complete variable domain is DTAVSQTPKYLVTQMGNDKSIKCEQNLGHDTMYWYKQDSKKFLKIMFSYNNKELIINETVPNRFSPKSPDKAHLNLHINSLELGDSAVYFCASSRKRYAGNTIYFGEGSWLTVV.

This clonotype has at least ten counts. The rearrangement links TRBV28 to TRBJ2-7; D may match TRBD1 or TRBD2 (5 bases each). This CDR3 is 14 amino acids long. CDR1 is MDHEN, CDR2 SYDVKM, per germline. V dropped 6 bases and J dropped 7 bases, with 19 bases sitting between them. Written as DNA, the CDR3 is TGTGCCAGCAGAGAGTTTCGAGGGGCGAGGGAGCAGTACTTC. Its protein is CASREFRGAREQYF.

This clonotype was seen many times. The V gene is TRBV28, the J gene TRBJ2-1; D may be TRBD1 (6 bases). Trimming removed 4 bases at V and 4 bases at J, with 11 bases between. This CDR3 contains 14 residues. CDR1 is MDHEN, CDR2 SYDVKM, per germline. The CDR3 DNA reads TGTGCCAGCAGTTCCCAGACAGGTTACAATGAGCAGTTCTTC. Protein: CASSSQTGYNEQFF.

This chain connects TRBV12-3 or TRBV12-4 to TRBJ2-5; 7 bases are shared with TRBD1. V shed 1 base, J shed 3 bases, and the junction held 5 bases outside the gene matches. The CDR3 totals 15 residues. CDR3 nucleotide sequence: TGTGCCAGCAGTTTAGAGGGAACAGGGGAAGAGACCCAGTACTTC. Translated, it gives CASSLEGTGEETQYF.

The J gene is TRBJ2-5, the V gene TRBV5-4; 12 bases line up with TRBD2. V trimming: 3 bases; J trimming: 2 bases; junction bases outside the gene matches: 5. Germline V gene data show CDR1 as SGHNT and CDR2 as YYREEE (reference sequence). The CDR3 contains 16 residues. The DNA of the CDR3 is TGTGCCAGCAGCTCATTCGGACTAGCGGGGCAAGAGACCCAGTACTTC. Its translation is CASSSFGLAGQETQYF. The complete variable domain, with remaining parts taken from reference TRBV5-4 and TRBJ2-5, reads ETGVTQSPTHLIKTRGQQVTLRCSSQSGHNTVSWYQQALGQGPQFIFQYYREEENGRGNFPPRFSGLQFPNYSSELNVNALELDDSALYLCASSSFGLAGQETQYFGPGTRLLVL.